This T cell receptor beta chain appears in the sequencing data of a study of shared clonotypes between healthy human individuals. Profiled with immunoSEQ multiplex PCR; TCRdb holds only in-frame clones, not every one. The sample contains around 240,000 clones, 60% to 80% of which appear only once. Findings and caveats of the study: For naive CD4 cells, approximately 4.8% of clonotypes were shared across a handful of donors. Among donors, clonotype sharing was expected to be affected by sequencing depth. Blood alone was sampled, and tissue repertoires likely differ.

Concerning this clone itself: Its cognate antigen is unknown.

The sequenced material came from memory CD4+ T cells sorted from blood. Subset meaning: CD45RA-negative fraction. This receptor was taken from a man aged 25 to 45 in good health.

CDR3 sequence reads: CASSPGQGARETQYF. CDR3 in DNA: TGTGCCAGCAGCCCGGGACAGGGGGCGCGGGAGACCCAGTACTTC. The chain links TRBV11-2 to TRBJ2-5, with 12 nucleotides matching TRBD1. The CDR3 loop spans 15 amino acids. J gave up 5 bases and V 5 bases, and 6 bases lay outside the gene matches. Germline CDR1 and CDR2: SGHAT and FQNNGV.